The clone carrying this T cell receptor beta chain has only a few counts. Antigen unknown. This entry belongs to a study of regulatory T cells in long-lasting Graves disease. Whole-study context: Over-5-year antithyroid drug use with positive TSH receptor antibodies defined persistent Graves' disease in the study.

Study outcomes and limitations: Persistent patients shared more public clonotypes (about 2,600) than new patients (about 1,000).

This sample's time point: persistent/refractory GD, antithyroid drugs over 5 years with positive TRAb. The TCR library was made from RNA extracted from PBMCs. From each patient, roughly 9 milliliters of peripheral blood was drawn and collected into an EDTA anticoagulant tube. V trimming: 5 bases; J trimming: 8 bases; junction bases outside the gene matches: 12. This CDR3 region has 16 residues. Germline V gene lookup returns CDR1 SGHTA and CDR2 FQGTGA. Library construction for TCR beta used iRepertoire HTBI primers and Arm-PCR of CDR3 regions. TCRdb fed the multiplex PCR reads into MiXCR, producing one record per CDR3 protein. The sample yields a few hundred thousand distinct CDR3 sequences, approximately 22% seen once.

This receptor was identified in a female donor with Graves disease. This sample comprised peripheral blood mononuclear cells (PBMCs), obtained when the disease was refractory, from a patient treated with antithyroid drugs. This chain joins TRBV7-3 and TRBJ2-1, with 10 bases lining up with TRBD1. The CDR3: CASSIEPGTGDDEQFF. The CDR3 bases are TGTGCCAGCAGCATCGAACCCGGGACAGGGGACGATGAGCAGTTCTTC. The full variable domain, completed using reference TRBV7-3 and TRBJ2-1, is GAGVSQTPSNKVTEKGKYVELRCDPISGHTALYWYRQSLGQGPEFLIYFQGTGAADDSGLPNDRFFAVRPEGSVSTLKIQRTERGDSAVYLCASSIEPGTGDDEQFFGPGTRLTVL.